This entry lists 11 T cell receptor beta chains sequenced from one sample in a study of shared clonotypes between healthy human individuals. The table came from immunoSEQ multiplex PCR; TCRdb's copy has only in-frame clones and leaves some out. Of 2 million to 2.5 million clones listed, 85% to 95% were seen once; the top ten hold 0.1% to 0.15%. Sample: naive CD4+ T cells sorted from blood. The subset was: CD45RA+ positively selected. These receptors were collected from a man between 18 and 35 years old in good health.

The rearrangement links TRBV19 to TRBJ1-6; 11 positions agree with TRBD1. The CDR3 runs 15 residues. The trim removed 6 bases at V and 7 bases at J, leaving 5 bases unmatched. The germline V gene has CDR1 LNHDA and CDR2 SQIVND (reference sequence). This CDR3 reads CASRPGQGVNSPLHF. CDR3 bases: TGTGCCAGTAGGCCGGGACAGGGGGTGAATTCACCCCTCCACTTT. The whole variable domain, remainder taken from reference TRBV19 and TRBJ1-6, is DGGITQSPKYLFRKEGQNVTLSCEQNLNHDAMYWYRQDPGQGLRLIYYSQIVNDFQKGDIAEGYSVSREKKESFPLTVTSAQKNPTAFYLCASRPGQGVNSPLHFGNGTRLTVT.

This sequence joins TRBV2 and TRBJ1-4, with 7 positions matching TRBD1. The CDR3 runs to 15 residues. After removal of 5 bases from V and 2 bases from J, the junction contained 5 bases not matched to a gene. CDR1 is SNHLY, CDR2 FYNNEI, per germline. The chain's CDR3 is CASSRQGRTNEKLFF. The CDR3 DNA follows: TGTGCCAGCAGTCGACAGGGCCGCACTAATGAAAAACTGTTTTTT.

The chain recombines TRBV5-5 with TRBJ2-7; 8 bases fit TRBD2. Germline V gene data show CDR1 as SGHKS and CDR2 as YYEKEE (reference sequence). The junction had 2 bases not matched to a gene; V was cut back by 2 bases and J by 1 base. CDR3 length equals 14 residues. CDR3 in DNA: TGTGCCAGCAGCTTAGGACTAGCATCCTACGAGCAGTACTTC. Its translation is CASSLGLASYEQYF. Full variable domain (outside the CDR3, taken from reference TRBV5-5 and TRBJ2-7): DAGVTQSPTHLIKTRGQQVTLRCSPISGHKSVSWYQQVLGQGPQFIFQYYEKEERGRGNFPDRFSARQFPNYSSELNVNALLLGDSALYLCASSLGLASYEQYFGPGTRLTVT.

The chain recombines TRBV9 with TRBJ2-1; D tentatively reads TRBD1 or TRBD2 (5 bases each). The V end lost 2 bases, the J end lost 1 base, and 10 bases lay between the germline ends. CDR3 length: 15 amino acids. Per the germline V gene, CDR1 is SGDLS and CDR2 is YYNGEE. DNA of the CDR3: TGTGCCAGCAGCGTTGGGACCCCTTCCTACAATGAGCAGTTCTTC. Its translation is CASSVGTPSYNEQFF.

This chain uses TRBV5-3 with TRBJ2-7; perhaps D is TRBD1 or TRBD2 (5 bases each). TRBV5-3 is given ORF status, its function remaining uncertain. The CDR3 has 15 amino acids. Trimming pared 7 bases from V and 2 bases from J, leaving 19 bases between. The CDR3 bases are TGTGCCAGATCAAGCGAGGGGTTAGTCACCTACGAGCAGTACTTC. Its protein product is CARSSEGLVTYEQYF.

This clone was counted once. V and J are TRBV2 and TRBJ2-3; no reliable D call. Trimming pared 6 bases from V and 0 bases from J, leaving 19 bases between. The germline V gene encodes CDR1 SNHLY and CDR2 FYNNEI. The CDR3 is made up of 17 amino acids. The CDR3: CASRYHPFGTSTDTQYF. The DNA of the CDR3 is TGTGCCAGCAGATACCACCCTTTCGGAACTAGCACAGATACGCAGTATTTT.

V and J are TRBV4-3 and TRBJ2-7; 7 bases align to TRBD2. Germline V CDR1 and CDR2: LGHNA, YSLEER. The CDR3 is made up of 11 amino acids. V was pared by 9 bases and J by 2 bases, with 1 base of the junction left unmatched. CDR3 sequence (DNA): TGCGCCAGGGGGGGGACCTACGAGCAGTACTTC. It specifies CARGGTYEQYF.

This chain joins TRBV14 and TRBJ2-1; TRBD1 aligns across 8 bases. V lost 4 bases to trimming and J lost 0 bases; unmatched junction nucleotides: 5. Germline-derived CDR1 and CDR2 are SGHDN and FVKESK. The length of the CDR3 is 16 residues. The CDR3 DNA reads as TGTGCCAGCAGCCTCCGCACAGGGGGCTCCTACAATGAGCAGTTCTTC. This encodes CASSLRTGGSYNEQFF.

V and J are TRBV29-1 and TRBJ1-1, with D perhaps TRBD1 (5 bases). Germline lookup yields CDR1 SQVTM and CDR2 ANQGSEA. The V gene lost 6 bases and the J gene lost 0 bases, with 14 bases spanning the gap. The CDR3 consists of 14 residues. This CDR3 reads CSVRPGGMNTEAFF. Here the CDR3 DNA reads TGCAGCGTCCGTCCCGGGGGAATGAACACTGAAGCTTTCTTT.

This rearrangement joins TRBV4-1 to TRBJ1-1; TRBD1 aligns across 7 bases. V lost 5 bases and J lost 6; bases outside the gene matches: 9. The germline V gene has CDR1 MGHRA and CDR2 YSYEKL. This CDR3 comprises 14 residues. The CDR3 region has the DNA TGCGCCAGCAGCTCTCCTGACAGGGCTCCTGAAGCTTTCTTT. Translating gives CASSSPDRAPEAFF.

Regarding this clone: The same CDR3 arises from other DNA sequences in this sample as well. The chain uses TRBV5-4 and TRBJ1-2, with TRBD1 matching 11 bases. The germline CDR1 and CDR2 sequences are SGHNT and YYREEE (reference sequence). After removal of 4 bases from V and 7 bases from J, the junction contained 6 bases not matched to a gene. The CDR3 extends over 14 amino acids. CDR3 region: CASSLGQGAGGYTF. The CDR3 bases are TGTGCCAGCAGCCTAGGACAGGGGGCCGGTGGCTACACCTTC. Based on the CDR3 plus reference TRBV5-4 and TRBJ1-2, the full variable domain is ETGVTQSPTHLIKTRGQQVTLRCSSQSGHNTVSWYQQALGQGPQFIFQYYREEENGRGNFPPRFSGLQFPNYSSELNVNALELDDSALYLCASSLGQGAGGYTFGSGTRLTVV.